The 30 T cell receptor beta chains below all came from one sample that was sequenced in a study of metastatic and nonmetastatic thyroid tumors. Each patient came to thyroid surgery without any prior treatment (of any kind). From the PCR reads, TCRdb re-called clones with MiXCR. The data contain 21,000 or so clones, about 17% of them seen just once; the ten biggest clones take up around a fifth. Sequencing was performed on blood. The receptors originated from a male donor with papillary thyroid cancer or a benign thyroid nodule (not recorded which). Some clones in this sample may be carry-over from other donors' samples.

This clone has ten or more counts. J is TRBJ2-7 and V is TRBV9; no clear D. Trimming left V 2 bases short and J 5 bases short, with 5 bases between. This CDR3 spans 11 amino acids. Germline V CDR1 and CDR2: SGDLS, YYNGEE. CDR3: CASSVGNEQYF. Here the CDR3 DNA reads TGTGCCAGCAGCGTGGGTAACGAGCAGTACTTC.

This clone occurred many times. The V gene is TRBV20-1, the J gene TRBJ2-3; 9 bases match TRBD1. Germline CDR1 DFQATT, CDR2 SNEGSKA (reference sequence). CDR3 length: 15 residues. The V gene end was trimmed by 6 bases and the J gene end by 5 bases; junction bases not matched to a gene: 12. The chain's CDR3 is CSAKEGTGWRDTQYF. The CDR3 nucleotides are TGCAGTGCCAAGGAGGGGACAGGGTGGAGAGATACGCAGTATTTT.

This clone is labeled medium-sized. The chain recombines TRBV6-1 with TRBJ1-5; a weak D match, TRBD1 (6 bases). Looked up from germline, CDR1 is MNHNS and CDR2 is SASEGT. Trimming stripped 2 bases from V and 2 bases from J, with 13 bases between. This CDR3 is built from 16 residues. The CDR3 bases are TGTGCCAGCAGTGAAACTACAGGGTCGGGCAATCAGCCCCAGCATTTT. It yields the protein CASSETTGSGNQPQHF.

This clone was detected ten times or more. This chain links TRBV18 with TRBJ2-1; 7 nucleotides match TRBD1. Per the germline V gene, CDR1 is KGHSH and CDR2 is LQKENI. The CDR3 has 13 amino acids. Trimming removed 5 bases from V and 9 bases from J; junction bases left unmatched: 7. The CDR3 loop is CASSIDREGEQFF. The CDR3 region has the DNA TGTGCCAGCTCAATCGACAGGGAAGGTGAGCAGTTCTTC. Together with reference TRBV18 and TRBJ2-1, the CDR3 gives the full variable domain: NAGVMQNPRHLVRRRGQEARLRCSPMKGHSHVYWYRQLPEEGLKFMVYLQKENIIDESGMPKERFSAEFPKEGPSILRIQQVVRGDSAAYFCASSIDREGEQFFGPGTRLTVL.

This chain joins TRBV6-1 and TRBJ1-2; 8 bases match TRBD1. V was pared by 7 bases and J by 9 bases, with 19 bases of the junction left unmatched. The CDR3 has 16 amino acids. CDR1 is MNHNS, CDR2 SASEGT, per germline. The CDR3 DNA is TGTGCCAGCAACCCCGTTACAGGGACAGGTAGGTATTGCTACACCTTC. This gives the protein CASNPVTGTGRYCYTF.

This clone was seen repeatedly, ten times or more. This chain links TRBV5-1 with TRBJ1-5; unclear D gene. Trimming took 3 bases from V and 9 from J, leaving 13 bases between them. Germline CDR1 is SGHRS and CDR2 is YFSETQ. This CDR3 is 13 amino acids long. CDR3 residues: CASSSAGVGPQHF. CDR3 nucleotide sequence: TGCGCCAGCAGCTCCGCGGGTGTTGGGCCCCAGCATTTT.

This clone is medium-sized in the sample. J is TRBJ2-2 and V is TRBV18, with a tentative D call TRBD2 (6 bases). The CDR3 covers 15 residues. Germline-derived CDR1 and CDR2 are KGHSH and LQKENI. Trimming took 5 bases from V and 3 from J, leaving 13 bases between them. The CDR3 nucleotides read TGTGCCAGCTCATCGGGCCCGGGGGACACCGGGGAGCTGTTTTTT. Encoded protein: CASSSGPGDTGELFF. Filled out from reference TRBV18 and TRBJ2-2, the complete variable domain reads NAGVMQNPRHLVRRRGQEARLRCSPMKGHSHVYWYRQLPEEGLKFMVYLQKENIIDESGMPKERFSAEFPKEGPSILRIQQVVRGDSAAYFCASSSGPGDTGELFFGEGSRLTVL.

This clone was seen ten or more times. This could be a read error, since a much larger clone is one nucleotide away. Other DNA sequences in this sample translate to the same CDR3. This rearrangement joins TRBV6-1 to TRBJ2-5; D possibly matches TRBD1 or TRBD2 (5 bases each). The germline CDR1 and CDR2 sequences are MNHNS and SASEGT. The CDR3 has 15 amino acids. V was cut by 6 bases and J by 4 bases, with 18 bases left in between. Here the CDR3 reads CASRPGPGMIETQYF. As DNA, the CDR3 is TGTGCCAGCAGACCGGGGCCCGGGATGATAGAGACCCAGTACTTC.

This clone has ten or more counts. V usage is TRBV10-3 and J usage is TRBJ2-7; D is possibly TRBD1 (6 bases). Trimming cost V 3 bases and J 7 bases, with 16 bases left between them. The length of the CDR3 is 14 residues. Germline V gene sequence: CDR1 ENHRY, CDR2 SYGVKD. CDR3 amino acids: CAISDIRGPGEQYF. In DNA form, the CDR3 reads TGTGCCATCAGTGACATCAGGGGTCCTGGGGAGCAGTACTTC.

This clone was counted many times. The chain uses TRBV6-6 and TRBJ1-2, with 7 bases matching TRBD1. CDR1 is MNHNY and CDR2 is SVGAGI in the germline V gene (reference sequence). There are 14 residues in the CDR3. V lost 0 bases and J lost 4; bases outside the gene matches: 2. CDR3 DNA sequence: TGTGCCAGCAGTTACTCAGCAGGGGGCTATGGCTACACCTTC. It yields the protein CASSYSAGGYGYTF.

This clone has ten or more counts. The chain is built from TRBV5-1 and TRBJ2-3; possibly TRBD1 for D (6 bases). Trimming left V 4 bases short and J 4 bases short, with 13 bases between. The length of the CDR3 is 14 residues. Germline CDR1 is SGHRS and CDR2 is YFSETQ. In nucleotides, the CDR3 is TGCGCCAGCAGCCCCCGGGACACCCCAGATACGCAGTATTTT. Its translation: CASSPRDTPDTQYF.

This clone was seen only a few times. A much larger clone differs from this one at a single base, so this may be a read error. The gene calls are TRBV5-1 and TRBJ2-1, with D possibly called TRBD1 or TRBD2 (5 bases each). V lost 3 bases, J lost 6 bases, and 22 bases lay in between. There are 17 residues in the CDR3. Per germline, CDR1 SGHRS and CDR2 YFSETQ. In DNA, the CDR3 is TGCGCCAGCAGCTGTGGAACCGGGACCCAAAGGGTCAATGAGCAGTTCTTC. Its translation: CASSCGTGTQRVNEQFF.

This clone was seen repeatedly, ten times or more. The chain joins TRBV4-1 to TRBJ2-5; 7 bases fit TRBD2. Germline V gives CDR1 MGHRA, CDR2 YSYEKL. The CDR3 runs to 12 residues. J lost 7 bases, V lost 1 base, and 0 bases had no gene match. The CDR3 DNA is TGCGCCAGCAGCCAAGGCGGGGGGACCCAGTACTTC. Residues: CASSQGGGTQYF.

This clone occurred many times. The rearrangement uses TRBV28 and TRBJ2-1; a weak D match, TRBD1 (5 bases). There are 17 residues in the CDR3. Germline V gene lookup returns CDR1 MDHEN and CDR2 SYDVKM. Trimming pared 5 bases from V and 6 bases from J, leaving 23 bases between. In DNA form, the CDR3 reads TGTGCCAGCAGTCCCCGGTCAGGGTGGGTCGCTGGCAATGAGCAGTTCTTC. The encoded protein is CASSPRSGWVAGNEQFF.

In its sample, this clone ranks as medium-sized. V usage is TRBV30 and J usage is TRBJ2-2; D is possibly TRBD2 (7 bases). V lost 0 bases and J lost 6, with 14 bases in between. Per germline, CDR1 GTSNPN and CDR2 SVGIG (reference sequence). The CDR3 runs to 15 residues. The CDR3 DNA is TGTGCCTGGAGTGTAGGGGGGGCGTCGGCCGGGGAGCTGTTTTTT. Amino acid sequence: CAWSVGGASAGELFF.

The V gene is TRBV11-2, the J gene TRBJ2-5; the match to TRBD2 covers 13 bases. TRBJ2-1 matches the DNA end more closely, so the J call is doubtful. The germline gives CDR1 SGHAT, CDR2 FQNNGV. CDR3 length: 14 residues. CDR3 residues: CASGLAGVYNEQFF. In DNA form, the CDR3 reads TGTGCCAGCGGACTAGCGGGAGTCTACAATGAGCAGTTCTTC.

The V call is TRBV5-1, the J call TRBJ2-1; TRBD1 matches 7 bases. This CDR3 has 18 amino acids. With V trimmed by 4 bases and J by 5 bases, 18 bases remained unmatched. Germline loops: CDR1 SGHRS, CDR2 YFSETQ. CDR3 coding DNA: TGCGCCAGCAGCAGAAGGAGAACGGGACAGCCGATCAACAATGAGCAGTTCTTC. The encoded protein is CASSRRRTGQPINNEQFF.

This clone was observed at least ten times. The V call is TRBV20-1, the J call TRBJ1-1, with unresolved D. Trimming cost V 2 bases and J 4 bases, with 5 bases left between them. Germline CDR1 DFQATT, CDR2 SNEGSKA (reference sequence). The CDR3 length is 11 residues. The CDR3 DNA follows: TGCAGTGCTAGATTGAGCACTGAAGCTTTCTTT. Translation: CSARLSTEAFF.

Only a few counts were recorded for this clone. J is TRBJ1-2 and V is TRBV6-1, with D unresolved. Trimming took 5 bases from V and 1 from J, leaving 11 bases between them. Germline assignment: CDR1 MNHNS and CDR2 SASEGT. This CDR3 is built from 14 residues. The CDR3 sequence: CASSTGKGNYGYTF. CDR3 bases: TGTGCCAGCAGTACCGGAAAGGGTAACTATGGCTACACCTTC.

This clone was observed many times. V usage is TRBV20-1 and J usage is TRBJ1-2, with unresolved D. V lost 0 bases and J lost 10, with 9 bases in between. CDR1 is DFQATT and CDR2 is SNEGSKA in the germline V gene (reference sequence). There are 11 residues in the CDR3. This CDR3 is CSARDLRDYTF. CDR3 in DNA: TGCAGTGCTAGAGATCTGCGGGACTACACCTTC.

Many counts were recorded for this clone. The rearrangement uses TRBV7-2 and TRBJ1-5, with D hard to call. The CDR3 covers 13 residues. V gave up 2 bases and J gave up 4 bases, with 6 bases separating them. CDR1 is SGHTA and CDR2 is FQGNSA in the germline V gene. CDR3 sequence reads: CASSLMVNQPQHF. In DNA form, the CDR3 reads TGTGCCAGCAGCTTAATGGTGAATCAGCCCCAGCATTTT. Filled out from reference TRBV7-2 and TRBJ1-5, the complete variable domain reads GAGVSQSPSNKVTEKGKDVELRCDPISGHTALYWYRQSLGQGLEFLIYFQGNSAPDKSGLPSDRFSAERTGGSVSTLTIQRTQQEDSAVYLCASSLMVNQPQHFGDGTRLSIL.

This clone was recorded many times. V gene TRBV24-1 combines with J gene TRBJ2-3, with 9 bases fitting TRBD2. V was pared by 5 bases and J by 0 bases, with 11 bases of the junction left unmatched. CDR3 length equals 18 residues. Germline V gene sequence: CDR1 KGHDR, CDR2 SFDVKD. The CDR3 protein is CATSGPTSGPASTDTQYF. Written as DNA, the CDR3 is TGTGCCACCAGTGGACCCACTAGCGGGCCTGCTAGCACAGATACGCAGTATTTT.

This clone was counted between two and nine times. A clone one base away is much larger, so this may be a read error. The rearrangement joins TRBV4-1 to TRBJ1-5; 7 bases are a match to TRBD1. The V gene end was trimmed by 1 base and the J gene end by 5 bases; junction bases not matched to a gene: 2. CDR1 is MGHRA and CDR2 is YSYEKL in the germline V gene. The CDR3 consists of 14 residues. The DNA for the CDR3 is TGCGCCAGCAGCCAAGGACAGGGAGATCAGCCCCAGCATTTT. Its protein is CASSQGQGDQPQHF.

By frequency in the sample, this clone is medium-sized. This chain links TRBV6-2 or TRBV6-3 with TRBJ2-5; 9 bases are shared with TRBD2. Germline V gene sequence: CDR1 MNHEY, CDR2 SVGEGT. Losses at the gene ends were 7 bases for V and 4 bases for J; bases not matched to a gene: 7. The CDR3 length is 14 residues. CDR3 bases: TGTGCCAGCACAAGGTGGCGGGGGGGAGAGACCCAGTACTTC. Translation: CASTRWRGGETQYF.

The table lists this clone with a few counts. This chain joins TRBV28 and TRBJ1-1, with D unclear. Germline-derived CDR1 and CDR2 are MDHEN and SYDVKM. Trimming took 5 bases from V and 8 from J, leaving 18 bases between them. The CDR3 spans 14 residues. The chain's CDR3 is CASSHPYQTEEAFF. The CDR3 DNA reads as TGTGCCAGCAGTCACCCGTACCAAACAGAGGAAGCTTTCTTT.

This clone was seen a single time. V usage is TRBV18 and J usage is TRBJ1-5; TRBD1 matches at 8 bases. Germline trimming cut 2 bases from V and 5 bases from J; bases unmatched to any gene: 2. Germline CDR1 is KGHSH and CDR2 is LQKENI. The CDR3 extends over 14 amino acids. CDR3: CASSPGQGYQPQHF. CDR3 DNA sequence: TGTGCCAGCTCACCAGGACAGGGCTATCAGCCCCAGCATTTT.

This clone was recorded at least ten times. V and J are TRBV13 and TRBJ2-1, with D hard to call. Trimming pared 4 bases from V and 8 bases from J, leaving 6 bases between. Per germline, CDR1 PRHDT and CDR2 FYEKMQ (reference sequence). This CDR3 spans 11 amino acids. The CDR3 DNA reads as TGTGCCAGCAGCTCGGGCTATGAGCAGTTCTTC. Protein sequence: CASSSGYEQFF.

This clone has a count of ten or more. V and J are TRBV20-1 and TRBJ1-2, with D hard to call. V shed 4 bases and J shed 5 bases, with 20 bases lying between them. The CDR3 totals 15 residues. CDR1 and CDR2 (germline): DFQATT, SNEGSKA (reference sequence). In DNA form, the CDR3 reads TGCAGTGCTAATGTAGGATGGGAGTCTGGTTATGGCTACACCTTC. Its protein is CSANVGWESGYGYTF.

At least ten counts were recorded for this clone. J is TRBJ1-2 and V is TRBV5-6; unclear D gene. This CDR3 is 15 amino acids long. Germline CDR1 SGHDT, CDR2 YYEEEE. With 4 bases removed from V and 0 bases from J, the gap between germline ends came to 13 bases. In DNA form, the CDR3 reads TGTGCCAGCAGCCCCGATTACACCGCTAACTATGGCTACACCTTC. Protein product: CASSPDYTANYGYTF. Looking up the rest from reference TRBV5-6 and TRBJ1-2 gives the full variable domain: DAGVTQSPTHLIKTRGQQVTLRCSPKSGHDTVSWYQQALGQGPQFIFQYYEEEERQRGNFPDRFSGHQFPNYSSELNVNALLLGDSALYLCASSPDYTANYGYTFGSGTRLTVV.

This clone showed up many times. The chain couples TRBV18 to TRBJ2-7; the match to TRBD1 covers 12 bases. CDR1 is KGHSH, CDR2 LQKENI, per germline. With V trimmed by 2 bases and J by 7 bases, 9 bases remained unmatched. The CDR3 extends over 16 amino acids. The CDR3 DNA follows: TGTGCCAGCTCACCAAAAGGGACAGGGGGCGCGGGGGAGCAGTACTTC. This translates into CASSPKGTGGAGEQYF.